Each of the 15 T cell receptor beta chains below was sequenced from the same sample in a study of blood T cell repertoires in COVID-19. Assay used: immunoSEQ multiplex PCR; TCRdb lists only in-frame clones, some missing. Seen here are about 200,000 clones, approximately 88% observed once, and the top ten hold 27%. Sample: peripheral blood. The receptors come from a man aged 35 to 55 with acute or convalescent COVID-19.

V gene TRBV21-1 combines with J gene TRBJ2-3; TRBD2 is the table's D call and was not checked against the DNA. TRBV21-1 is a known pseudogene. This CDR3 region has 16 residues. In nucleotides, the CDR3 is TGTGCCAGCAGCAAATCCAGCGGGAGCGCAACAGATACGCAGTATTTT. Its translation is CASSKSSGSATDTQYF.

The chain combines TRBV5-8 with TRBJ2-7; TRBD2 matches at 11 bases. V dropped 4 bases and J dropped 3; count of bases not matched to a gene: 6. The length of the CDR3 is 15 residues. The germline CDR1 and CDR2 sequences are SGHTS and YDEGEE. CDR3 in DNA: TGTGCCAGCAGCATGACTAGCGGGAATCTCTACGAGCAGTACTTC. Translating gives CASSMTSGNLYEQYF.

This clone was seen a handful of times. V is TRBV7-2 and J is TRBJ2-5, with 8 bases that match TRBD2. The CDR3 runs 13 residues. CDR1 and CDR2 from the germline V gene are SGHTA and FQGNSA. V was pared by 8 bases and J by 5 bases, with 7 bases of the junction left unmatched. CDR3 region: CASSLAVYETQYF. The CDR3 region has the DNA TGTGCCAGCTCACTAGCGGTCTATGAGACCCAGTACTTC.

The J gene is TRBJ2-7, the V gene TRBV30, with a tentative D call TRBD2 (6 bases). Looked up from germline, CDR1 is GTSNPN and CDR2 is SVGIG (reference sequence). The V gene lost 3 bases and the J gene lost 3 bases, with 18 bases spanning the gap. CDR3 length: 15 residues. This CDR3 reads CAWSPGLIGGYEQYF. CDR3 sequence (DNA): TGTGCCTGGAGCCCGGGACTCATCGGAGGCTACGAGCAGTACTTC.

The V call is TRBV18, the J call TRBJ2-7, with 10 bases aligning to TRBD2. CDR1 and CDR2 from the germline V gene are KGHSH and LQKENI. V shed 2 bases, J shed 5 bases, and the junction held 9 bases outside the gene matches. The CDR3 contains 16 residues. In nucleotides, the CDR3 is TGTGCCAGCTCACCATCTTCTAGCGGGAGCTCGGACGAGCAGTACTTC. Encoded protein: CASSPSSSGSSDEQYF.

The chain recombines TRBV30 with TRBJ1-1; D is perhaps TRBD1 (6 bases). V gave up 4 bases and J gave up 1 base, with 10 bases separating them. Germline loops: CDR1 GTSNPN, CDR2 SVGIG (reference sequence). The CDR3 consists of 13 residues. The DNA for the CDR3 is TGTGCCTGGACGCGACAGGCGAACACTGAAGCTTTCTTT. This sequence encodes CAWTRQANTEAFF.

The sample holds a few counts of this clone. This rearrangement joins TRBV5-4 to TRBJ1-6, with 10 bases identical to TRBD1. V gave up 3 bases and J gave up 7 bases; unmatched junction bases: 7. Germline lookup yields CDR1 SGHNT and CDR2 YYREEE (reference sequence). This CDR3 is 16 amino acids long. The CDR3 DNA is TGTGCCAGCAGCTCTAGGACAGGGGGATCAAATTCACCCCTCCACTTT. Encoded protein: CASSSRTGGSNSPLHF.

The rearrangement links TRBV19 to TRBJ1-1; TRBD1 is a possible D gene (5 bases). This CDR3 contains 13 residues. Germline V gene sequence: CDR1 LNHDA, CDR2 SQIVND (reference sequence). Trimming cost V 6 bases and J 1 base, with 9 bases left between them. CDR3 sequence: CASSRQPNTEAFF. The CDR3 DNA sequence: TGTGCCAGTAGCCGACAGCCGAACACTGAAGCTTTCTTT.

The V call is TRBV4-3, the J call TRBJ2-1; D unclear. Between the trimmed V and J ends, which lost 0 bases and 0 bases, there was a span of 9 bases. CDR3 length: 16 amino acids. Germline loops: CDR1 LGHNA, CDR2 YSLEER. CDR3 DNA sequence: TGCGCCAGCAGCCAAGATGTAACGGTCTCCTACAATGAGCAGTTCTTC. This gives the protein CASSQDVTVSYNEQFF.

The chain recombines TRBV7-3 with TRBJ2-3; 9 nucleotides agree with TRBD1. The CDR3 runs 17 residues. Germline assignment: CDR1 SGHTA and CDR2 FQGTGA. V shed 1 base, J shed 3 bases, and the junction held 8 bases outside the gene matches. In nucleotides, the CDR3 is TGTGCCAGCAGCTTAAGAGGGACAGGGTGGGGGACAGATACGCAGTATTTT. It codes for CASSLRGTGWGTDTQYF.

The genes are TRBV5-1 and TRBJ1-2; D is undetermined. Germline V gene lookup returns CDR1 SGHRS and CDR2 YFSETQ. This CDR3 contains 15 residues. Trimming removed 0 bases at V and 8 bases at J, with 17 bases between. The CDR3 DNA is TGCGCCAGCAGCTTGGGGCTGGGGTCGACGGGAGGCTACACCTTC. It yields the protein CASSLGLGSTGGYTF.

This clone has a handful of counts. The chain links TRBV21-1 to TRBJ1-1; the table gives TRBD1 as D, unverified against the DNA. TRBV21-1 is an annotated pseudogene. This CDR3 region has 12 residues. The CDR3 sequence: CASSLRGTEAFF. The CDR3, as DNA: TGTGCCAGCAGCCTAAGGGGCACTGAAGCTTTCTTT.

The chain joins TRBV30 to TRBJ1-3; no definite D call. The germline V gene encodes CDR1 GTSNPN and CDR2 SVGIG (reference sequence). Trimming removed 2 bases from V and 4 bases from J, with 15 bases in between. The CDR3 has 15 residues. This CDR3 is CAWSLRQSSGNTIYF. CDR3 nucleotides: TGTGCCTGGAGTTTGAGGCAATCTTCGGGAAACACCATATATTTT.

The J gene is TRBJ1-5, the V gene TRBV6-2 or TRBV6-3; the match to TRBD1 covers 8 bases. This CDR3 contains 15 residues. V was pared by 5 bases and J by 2 bases, with 5 bases of the junction left unmatched. CDR1 MNHEY and CDR2 SVGEGT come from the germline V gene. The CDR3 nucleotides read TGTGCCAGCAGTCCCTGGGGACAGGGCAATCAGCCCCAGCATTTT. Translation: CASSPWGQGNQPQHF.

Remarks on this clone: The junction departs from the called germline gene at one end, perhaps through a read error. The V gene is TRBV11-2, the J gene TRBJ1-2; D not resolved. The CDR3 totals 12 residues. Germline loops: CDR1 SGHAT, CDR2 FQNNGV. In DNA, the CDR3 is TGTGCCAGCAGCTTAGAATACGGCTCTGGGCATTTC. This codes for CASSLEYGSGHF.